This TCR beta chain was documented in a study of CD8+ T cells in alopecia areata. Study summary: Grafts of skin from C3H/HeJ donors aged roughly 6-13 months with spontaneous alopecia went to female C3H/HeJ mice aged about 7-10 weeks.

cDNA prepared by RNA extraction and subsequent reverse transcription served as the template for sequencing. Some clones are missing from TCRdb's copy, which holds only in-frame ones; the method was immunoSEQ multiplex PCR. The data show roughly 110,000 clones, none appearing only once, with about 20% held by the ten largest. General study results and limits: For lesional scalp, especially alopecia totalis/universalis, clonality was higher than in normal scalp. Mice showed TCR sharing more clearly than patients did, possibly owing to HLA. Besides other cells, scalp samples also yield sequences of resident alphabeta T cells from normal skin.

This clone has just a few counts. As yet, its antigen is unknown. Gene names are mouse gene names. The CDR3 end lies 4 residues beyond the end of the read and is filled in from the germline J gene. V dropped 1 base and J dropped 2; count of bases not matched to a gene: 5. Germline V lookup: CDR1 NSQYPW, CDR2 LRSPGD (reference sequence). CDR3 size: 16 residues. The sample taken for sequencing was lesional skin. The source is a C3H/HeJ mouse with alopecia areata. The strain is characterized by the MHC haplotype H2-k. This chain joins TRBV1 and TRBJ2-3; 8 positions match TRBD2. CDR3 sequence reads: CTCSAGWGVVAETLYF. The CDR3 DNA, read in part, is TGCACCTGCAGTGCAGGCTGGGGGGTGGTTGCAGAA.